Below, 5 T cell receptor beta chains from the same sample are listed, as sequenced in a study of blood T cells in healthy people across ages. Primers used in a second PCR of roughly 7 to 11 cycles were a sample-barcoded 5' primer and a J-beta primer mix. MiXCR, run by TCRdb on the 5' RACE reads, gives a single entry per CDR3 protein. This table has around 1.5 million distinct CDR3 sequences, around 55% appearing once. Specimen: blood. The receptors were sampled from a man younger than 35 in good health.

The chain recombines TRBV5-1 with TRBJ2-5; D possibly corresponds to TRBD2 (5 bases). Trimming took off 0 bases at V and 5 bases at J, with 17 bases between the two ends. The CDR3 contains 16 residues. Germline V CDR1 and CDR2: SGHRS, YFSETQ. CDR3: CASSLEASRAEETQYF. CDR3 nucleotides: TGCGCCAGCAGCTTGGAGGCTAGCCGAGCGGAGGAGACCCAGTACTTC.

In regard to this clonotype: A much larger clone differs from this one at a single base, so this may be a read error. V usage is TRBV10-3 and J usage is TRBJ2-1, with 7 nucleotides matching TRBD1. Germline-derived CDR1 and CDR2 are ENHRY and SYGVKD. The CDR3 covers 12 residues. The CDR3 loop is CAIGETGSKQFF. The CDR3 DNA reads as TGTGCCATCGGTGAGACAGGGAGTAAGCAGTTCTTC.

The chain has TRBV6-5 and TRBJ2-5; maybe TRBD2 (5 bases). V lost 6 bases and J lost 2, with 13 bases in between. The germline V gene encodes CDR1 MNHEY and CDR2 SVGAGI. The CDR3 has 14 residues. CDR3: CASRRTGLQETQYF. DNA of the CDR3: TGTGCCAGCAGACGGACTGGGTTACAAGAGACCCAGTACTTC.

The V call is TRBV29-1, the J call TRBJ2-1; D might be TRBD1 (6 bases). Trimming shortened V by 6 bases and J by 2 bases, and 17 bases separated the two germline ends. The CDR3 is 15 residues long. Germline CDR1 reads SQVTM; CDR2 reads ANQGSEA. In DNA form, the CDR3 reads TGCAGCGTATCAGAGGACAGCCTAACCTACAATGAGCAGTTCTTC. It yields the protein CSVSEDSLTYNEQFF.

This clonotype was detected a few times. J is TRBJ2-5 and V is TRBV29-1; a possible D gene is TRBD2 (8 bases). Judging by the DNA end, TRBJ2-7 fits better; the J call may be wrong. Germline V gives CDR1 SQVTM, CDR2 ANQGSEA. The CDR3 contains 13 residues. The CDR3 loop is CSVDSQGTSEQYF. Written as DNA, the CDR3 is TGCAGCGTTGATTCACAGGGGACTAGCGAGCAGTACTTC.